The 25 T cell receptor beta chains in this list originate from one sample, sequenced in a study of radiotherapy plus CTLA-4 blockade in lung cancer. The table came from immunoSEQ multiplex PCR; TCRdb's copy has only in-frame clones and leaves some out. This sample yields fewer than 40,000 clones, of which 60% to 80% are seen a single time; around 4.5% belongs to the top ten. Here the sequenced sample was peripheral blood, taken from a patient treated with radiotherapy plus ipilimumab. The receptors derive from a human donor with non-small cell lung cancer whose response to radiotherapy plus ipilimumab could not be evaluated.

The chain links TRBV10-2 to TRBJ2-3; D may be TRBD1 (5 bases). Trimming removed 4 bases from V and 0 bases from J, with 11 bases in between. The germline V gene has CDR1 WSHSY and CDR2 SAAADI. There are 15 residues in the CDR3. The CDR3 DNA follows: TGCGCCAGCAGTGGGGCAGGGCTTAGCACAGATACGCAGTATTTT. As protein: CASSGAGLSTDTQYF.

V usage is TRBV19 and J usage is TRBJ2-3, with D unresolved. Trimming stripped 1 base from V and 4 bases from J, with 6 bases between. CDR3 size: 13 residues. From germline, CDR1 is LNHDA and CDR2 SQIVND (reference sequence). The CDR3 here is CASSIALSDTQYF. CDR3 DNA: TGTGCCAGTAGTATAGCCCTTTCAGATACGCAGTATTTT. Full variable domain (outside the CDR3, taken from reference TRBV19 and TRBJ2-3): DGGITQSPKYLFRKEGQNVTLSCEQNLNHDAMYWYRQDPGQGLRLIYYSQIVNDFQKGDIAEGYSVSREKKESFPLTVTSAQKNPTAFYLCASSIALSDTQYFGPGTRLTVL.

This chain joins TRBV7-2 and TRBJ2-7, with 8 bases identical to TRBD2. The CDR3 is made up of 14 amino acids. Unmatched junction bases numbered 13, after V lost 8 bases and J lost 7 bases. CDR1 is SGHTA and CDR2 is FQGNSA in the germline V gene. CDR3 DNA sequence: TGTGCCAGCTCCGTGGGTAGCGGGATGGGGGAGCAGTACTTC. Residues: CASSVGSGMGEQYF.

The chain combines TRBV28 with TRBJ2-7, with TRBD1 identical over 9 bases. CDR1 and CDR2 (germline): MDHEN, SYDVKM. J was trimmed by 3 bases and V by 10 bases; bases with no gene match: 4. The CDR3 spans 12 residues. CDR3 residues: CATTDRGYEQYF. The CDR3 nucleotides are TGTGCCACCACGGACAGGGGCTACGAGCAGTACTTC.

V usage is TRBV6-1 and J usage is TRBJ1-2; a possible D gene is TRBD1 (6 bases). The CDR3 spans 12 residues. Germline CDR1 MNHNS, CDR2 SASEGT. Trimming pared 10 bases from V and 4 bases from J, leaving 13 bases between. The CDR3 coding sequence is TGTGCCACTCGACAGGAGTTCTATGGCTACACCTTC. Translated, it gives CATRQEFYGYTF.

The chain combines TRBV6-9 with TRBJ2-6; 7 nucleotides agree with TRBD2. The J segment lost 0 bases and the V segment lost 6 bases, leaving 2 bases of the junction unmatched. This CDR3 spans 15 amino acids. CDR1 is MNHGY, CDR2 SVAAGI, per germline. CDR3 sequence: CASRGGGSGANVLTF. CDR3 in DNA: TGTGCCAGCAGGGGCGGGGGCTCTGGGGCCAACGTCCTGACTTTC.

The chain carries TRBV7-9 and TRBJ2-3, with TRBD2 matching 11 bases. The CDR3 runs 15 residues. Trimming took 5 bases from V and 0 from J; bases not matched to a gene: 1. The germline V gene has CDR1 SEHNR and CDR2 FQNEAQ (reference sequence). The CDR3 here is CASSRTSGSTDTQYF. CDR3 coding DNA: TGTGCCAGCAGCAGGACTAGCGGGAGCACAGATACGCAGTATTTT.

This rearrangement joins TRBV7-2 to TRBJ1-2; 8 bases are shared with TRBD1. Germline assignment: CDR1 SGHTA and CDR2 FQGNSA. The CDR3 runs to 16 residues. V shed 4 bases, J shed 2 bases, and the junction held 9 bases outside the gene matches. The CDR3 coding sequence is TGTGCCAGCAGCTCCGGACCGGGACAGGCGAACTATGGCTACACCTTC. Translating gives CASSSGPGQANYGYTF. Based on the CDR3 plus reference TRBV7-2 and TRBJ1-2, the full variable domain is GAGVSQSPSNKVTEKGKDVELRCDPISGHTALYWYRQSLGQGLEFLIYFQGNSAPDKSGLPSDRFSAERTGGSVSTLTIQRTQQEDSAVYLCASSSGPGQANYGYTFGSGTRLTVV.

This rearrangement joins TRBV7-8 to TRBJ2-1, with 8 bases identical to TRBD2. This CDR3 has 15 amino acids. Germline V gives CDR1 SGHVS, CDR2 FQNEAQ. With 0 bases clipped from V and 4 bases from J, the junction kept 2 bases outside the gene matches. In nucleotides, the CDR3 is TGTGCCAGCAGCTTAGCTAGCGGGATTTACAATGAGCAGTTCTTC. This encodes CASSLASGIYNEQFF.

This chain uses TRBV7-9 with TRBJ2-1, with 10 nucleotides matching TRBD2. The V and J ends lost 6 bases and 4 bases, in that order; junction bases with no gene match: 6. This CDR3 region has 15 residues. Germline V gene data show CDR1 as SEHNR and CDR2 as FQNEAQ (reference sequence). DNA of the CDR3: TGTGCCAGCAGTAGCGGGAGGTGGGGGTACAATGAGCAGTTCTTC. Protein: CASSSGRWGYNEQFF.

The sample holds one count of this clone. The chain employs TRBV19 and TRBJ2-7; perhaps TRBD2 as D (6 bases). Germline-derived CDR1 and CDR2 are LNHDA and SQIVND (reference sequence). The CDR3 is 14 amino acids. Trimming removed 9 bases at V and 0 bases at J, with 15 bases between. The CDR3: CASHFGGTSYEQYF. CDR3 nucleotide sequence: TGTGCCAGCCACTTTGGCGGGACCTCCTACGAGCAGTACTTC. Complete variable domain (other parts from reference TRBV19 and TRBJ2-7): DGGITQSPKYLFRKEGQNVTLSCEQNLNHDAMYWYRQDPGQGLRLIYYSQIVNDFQKGDIAEGYSVSREKKESFPLTVTSAQKNPTAFYLCASHFGGTSYEQYFGPGTRLTVT.

The chain uses TRBV15 and TRBJ2-3; 7 bases map to TRBD2. V lost 1 base and J lost 0; bases outside the gene matches: 4. Germline CDR1 reads LNHNV; CDR2 reads YYDKDF (reference sequence). The CDR3 has 16 residues. The CDR3 region is CATSRGLAESTDTQYF. Here the CDR3 DNA reads TGTGCCACCAGCAGAGGGCTAGCGGAGAGCACAGATACGCAGTATTTT.

Note on this clone: Mismatch with germline at one junction end may stem from a read error. The chain links TRBV19 to TRBJ1-2; 7 nucleotides agree with TRBD1. The CDR3 runs 12 residues. Germline V CDR1 and CDR2: LNHDA, SQIVND (reference sequence). For the CDR3, the DNA is TGTGCCAGTAGTAACCGACAGGGCGGGGCCCTCTTC. Translating gives CASSNRQGGALF.

This chain uses TRBV5-1 with TRBJ2-1; 8 bases fit TRBD2. After removal of 3 bases from V and 7 bases from J, the junction contained 6 bases not matched to a gene. Germline loops: CDR1 SGHRS, CDR2 YFSETQ. The CDR3 is 14 residues long. CDR3 DNA sequence: TGCGCCAGCAGCTCGGGACTAGAATCGAATGAGCAGTTCTTC. This translates into CASSSGLESNEQFF.

This chain links TRBV30 with TRBJ2-5; the D gene is possibly TRBD2 (5 bases). The V end lost 1 base, the J end lost 6 bases, and 15 bases lay between the germline ends. The CDR3 runs 14 residues. CDR1 and CDR2 (germline): GTSNPN, SVGIG (reference sequence). The CDR3 protein is CAWSEAGGGQTQYF. The CDR3 bases are TGTGCCTGGAGTGAGGCAGGCGGAGGTCAGACCCAGTACTTC.

The chain employs TRBV5-1 and TRBJ2-3, with TRBD2 matching 7 bases. Per germline, CDR1 SGHRS and CDR2 YFSETQ. The CDR3 totals 17 residues. The V and J ends lost 0 bases and 1 base, in that order; junction bases with no gene match: 8. The CDR3 bases are TGCGCCAGCAGCTTGGGGTGGGGAGGGCTCGGCACAGATACGCAGTATTTT. It translates to CASSLGWGGLGTDTQYF. The variable domain in full, completed from reference TRBV5-1 and TRBJ2-3, reads KAGVTQTPRYLIKTRGQQVTLSCSPISGHRSVSWYQQTPGQGLQFLFEYFSETQRNKGNFPGRFSGRQFSNSRSEMNVSTLELGDSALYLCASSLGWGGLGTDTQYFGPGTRLTVL.

The chain joins TRBV5-1 to TRBJ2-3; a possible D gene is TRBD1 (5 bases). The V gene's germline CDR1 is SGHRS and CDR2 YFSETQ. This CDR3 region has 16 residues. Trimming removed 5 bases from V and 3 bases from J, with 19 bases in between. The CDR3 DNA is TGCGCCAGCAGACCTGATGGGGCGCAAAGGACAGATACGCAGTATTTT. Translation gives CASRPDGAQRTDTQYF.

This rearrangement joins TRBV19 to TRBJ2-1; 7 bases line up with TRBD2. Germline CDR1 reads LNHDA; CDR2 reads SQIVND (reference sequence). The CDR3 sequence is 15 residues long. The V and J ends lost 10 bases and 4 bases, in that order; junction bases with no gene match: 13. The chain's CDR3 is CATAPIAGEYNEQFF. The CDR3 region has the DNA TGTGCCACCGCCCCGATAGCGGGTGAATACAATGAGCAGTTCTTC.

V and J are TRBV4-1 and TRBJ2-7; TRBD1 matches 8 bases. Germline trimming cut 0 bases from V and 5 bases from J; bases unmatched to any gene: 9. Germline CDR1 reads MGHRA; CDR2 reads YSYEKL. CDR3 length equals 16 residues. The CDR3 DNA is TGCGCCAGCAGCCAAGAAGGCGGACAGGGTCTCCACGAGCAGTACTTC. It yields the protein CASSQEGGQGLHEQYF.

This chain links TRBV28 with TRBJ1-2; the D gene is possibly TRBD1 (6 bases). CDR1 is MDHEN and CDR2 is SYDVKM in the germline V gene. CDR3 length: 12 residues. Trimming stripped 7 bases from V and 8 bases from J, with 14 bases between. Written as DNA, the CDR3 is TGTGCCAGCACCGACACAGGGCGCGGCTACACCTTC. This translates into CASTDTGRGYTF.

This chain links TRBV5-1 with TRBJ2-5; D may be TRBD1 (5 bases). The CDR3 loop spans 14 amino acids. The germline gives CDR1 SGHRS, CDR2 YFSETQ. The V and J ends lost 1 base and 2 bases respectively, with 9 bases between them. The CDR3 DNA is TGCGCCAGCAGCTTGCAGGGCAGACAAGAGACCCAGTACTTC. It yields the protein CASSLQGRQETQYF. The full variable domain, its missing parts supplied by reference TRBV5-1 and TRBJ2-5, is KAGVTQTPRYLIKTRGQQVTLSCSPISGHRSVSWYQQTPGQGLQFLFEYFSETQRNKGNFPGRFSGRQFSNSRSEMNVSTLELGDSALYLCASSLQGRQETQYFGPGTRLLVL.

The rearrangement joins TRBV7-8 to TRBJ2-7; maybe TRBD1 (5 bases). The CDR3 has 14 residues. Per germline, CDR1 SGHVS and CDR2 FQNEAQ. Trimming cost V 5 bases and J 3 bases, with 14 bases left between them. CDR3 DNA sequence: TGTGCCAGCAGCCCAATGACAGATAACTACGAGCAGTACTTC. It specifies CASSPMTDNYEQYF.

The chain combines TRBV5-5 with TRBJ2-7; 14 nucleotides match TRBD2. The V and J ends lost 4 bases and 0 bases, in that order; junction bases with no gene match: 6. Germline V lookup: CDR1 SGHKS, CDR2 YYEKEE (reference sequence). The CDR3 is made up of 17 amino acids. CDR3 protein: CASSRGLAGVSSYEQYF. As DNA, the CDR3 is TGTGCCAGCAGCCGGGGACTAGCGGGAGTGAGCTCCTACGAGCAGTACTTC.

The gene calls are TRBV7-2 and TRBJ2-1, with 14 bases identical to TRBD2. The CDR3 spans 19 residues. CDR1 and CDR2 from the germline V gene are SGHTA and FQGNSA. V trimming: 5 bases; J trimming: 0 bases; junction bases outside the gene matches: 9. The CDR3 reads CASSPMTSGRARSYNEQFF. For the CDR3, the DNA is TGTGCCAGCAGCCCGATGACTAGCGGGAGGGCCCGCTCCTACAATGAGCAGTTCTTC.

The rearrangement joins TRBV6-5 to TRBJ2-7; the D gene is possibly TRBD1 (7 bases). V was pared by 7 bases and J by 0 bases, with 16 bases between. This CDR3 spans 15 amino acids. Germline V lookup: CDR1 MNHEY, CDR2 SVGAGI. The CDR3 loop is CASTRRGRDSYEQYF. CDR3 nucleotide sequence: TGTGCCAGCACCAGGAGGGGGCGCGACTCCTACGAGCAGTACTTC.